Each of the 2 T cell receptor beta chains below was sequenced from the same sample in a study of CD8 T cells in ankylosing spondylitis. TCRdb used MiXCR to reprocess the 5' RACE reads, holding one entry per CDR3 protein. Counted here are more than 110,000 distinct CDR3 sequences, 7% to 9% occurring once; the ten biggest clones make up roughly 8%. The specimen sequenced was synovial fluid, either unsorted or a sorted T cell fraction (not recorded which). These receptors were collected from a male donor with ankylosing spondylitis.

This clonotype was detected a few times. CDR3: CASSILASYEQYF. In DNA, the CDR3 is TGTGCCAGTAGTATCCTAGCGAGCTACGAGCAGTACTTC. The rearrangement links TRBV19 to TRBJ2-7; D possibly corresponds to TRBD2 (6 bases). This CDR3 is 13 amino acids long. Trimming stripped 3 bases from V and 3 bases from J, with 9 bases between. Germline CDR1 and CDR2: LNHDA and SQIVND (reference sequence).

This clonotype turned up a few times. The CDR3: CSASLRTSGGNEQFF. CDR3 DNA: TGCAGTGCTAGCCTTAGGACTAGCGGGGGGAATGAGCAGTTCTTC. The rearrangement uses TRBV20-1 and TRBJ2-1; 14 bases agree with TRBD2. V was pared by 3 bases and J by 7 bases, with 5 bases of the junction left unmatched. CDR1 is DFQATT and CDR2 is SNEGSKA in the germline V gene (reference sequence). The CDR3 length is 15 residues.